This T cell receptor (beta chain) is from a study of cytomegalovirus exposure and HLA in healthy donors. The CDR3 sequence is 17 residues long. Trimming removed 0 bases at V and 5 bases at J, with 19 bases between. Per germline, CDR1 MGHRA and CDR2 YSYEKL. Amplification used 60 Vbeta primers and 13 Jbeta primers. This table comes from immunoSEQ multiplex PCR, and its TCRdb copy is limited to in-frame clones, with some not included. The sample consists of around 120,000 clones, around two thirds of them appearing once. This clone has more than one count but fewer than ten. Sequences were obtained from PBMCs. This chain links TRBV4-1 with TRBJ1-2; tentatively, D is TRBD1 (5 bases). This receptor was identified in a woman aged 40 to 49 in good health and CMV-seropositive. The CDR3 is CASSQEGSGGGRYGYTF. The CDR3 DNA reads as TGCGCCAGCAGCCAAGAAGGATCCGGGGGTGGCCGGTATGGCTACACCTTC.